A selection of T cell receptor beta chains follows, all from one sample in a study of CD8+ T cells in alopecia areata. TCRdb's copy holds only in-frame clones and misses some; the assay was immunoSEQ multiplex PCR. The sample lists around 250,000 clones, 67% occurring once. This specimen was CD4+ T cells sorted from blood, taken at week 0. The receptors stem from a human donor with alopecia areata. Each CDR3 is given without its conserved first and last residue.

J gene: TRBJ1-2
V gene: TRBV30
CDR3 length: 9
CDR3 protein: AWSVGIGYT

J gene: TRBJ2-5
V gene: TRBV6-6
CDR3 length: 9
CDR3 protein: ASSLGETQY

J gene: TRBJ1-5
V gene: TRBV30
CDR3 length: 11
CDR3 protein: AWSASDNQPQH

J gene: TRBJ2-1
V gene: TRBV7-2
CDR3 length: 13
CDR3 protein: ASRMDRGLIDEQF

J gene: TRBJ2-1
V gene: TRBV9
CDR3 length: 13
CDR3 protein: ASSGRGAFMDEQF

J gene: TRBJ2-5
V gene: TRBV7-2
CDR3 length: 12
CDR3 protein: ASSLDRASETQY

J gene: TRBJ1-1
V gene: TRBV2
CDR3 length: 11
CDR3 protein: ASSRIRGTEAF

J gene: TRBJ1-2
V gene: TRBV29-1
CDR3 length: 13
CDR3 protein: SVLKTGSKGYGYT

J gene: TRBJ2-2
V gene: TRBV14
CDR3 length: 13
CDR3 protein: ASSPQVAGTGELF

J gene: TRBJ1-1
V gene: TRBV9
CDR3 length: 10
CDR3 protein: ASSVGEGDAF

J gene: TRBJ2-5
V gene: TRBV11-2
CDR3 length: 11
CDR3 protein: ASSPRGGETQY

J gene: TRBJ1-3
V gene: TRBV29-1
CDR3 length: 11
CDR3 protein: SVRKSSGNTIY

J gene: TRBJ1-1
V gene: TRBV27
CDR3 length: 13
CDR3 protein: ASSPIDRMATEAF

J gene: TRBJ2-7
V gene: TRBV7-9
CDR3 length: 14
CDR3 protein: ASSLEGKRGNYEQY

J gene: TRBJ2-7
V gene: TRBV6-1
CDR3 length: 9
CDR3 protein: ASSDRAVQY

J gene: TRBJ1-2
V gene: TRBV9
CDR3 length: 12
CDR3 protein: ASSVGEGYGGYT

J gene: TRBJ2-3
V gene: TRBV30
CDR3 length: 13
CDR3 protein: AWSVRSGHTDTQY

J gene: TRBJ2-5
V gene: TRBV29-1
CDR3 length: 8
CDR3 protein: SVGRETQY

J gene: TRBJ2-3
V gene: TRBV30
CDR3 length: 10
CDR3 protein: AWNSRGDTQY

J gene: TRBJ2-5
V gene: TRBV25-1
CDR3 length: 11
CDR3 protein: ASQEGGLETQY

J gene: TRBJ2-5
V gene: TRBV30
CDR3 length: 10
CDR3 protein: AWERGQETQY

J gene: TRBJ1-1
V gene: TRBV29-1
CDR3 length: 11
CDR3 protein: SGGRAMNTEAF

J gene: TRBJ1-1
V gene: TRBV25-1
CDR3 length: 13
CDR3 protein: ASSELWHLNTEAF

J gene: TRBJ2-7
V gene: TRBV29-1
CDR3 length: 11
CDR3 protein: SAGGDRTYEQY

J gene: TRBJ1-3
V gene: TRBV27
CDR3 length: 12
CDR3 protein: ASSLSRIGNTIY

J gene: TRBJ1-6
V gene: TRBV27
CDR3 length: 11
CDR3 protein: ASSSTGNSPLH

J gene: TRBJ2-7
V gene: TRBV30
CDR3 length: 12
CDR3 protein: AWDDGRGDHEQY

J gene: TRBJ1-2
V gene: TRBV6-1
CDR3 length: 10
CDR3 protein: ASSEIRGGYT

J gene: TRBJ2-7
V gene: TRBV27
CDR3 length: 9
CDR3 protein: ASRSAYEQY

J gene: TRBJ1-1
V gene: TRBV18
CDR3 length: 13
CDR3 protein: ASSPRQGAPTEAF

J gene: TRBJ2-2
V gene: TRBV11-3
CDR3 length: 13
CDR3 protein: ASSLGPERTGELF

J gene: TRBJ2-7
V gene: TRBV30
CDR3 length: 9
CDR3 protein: AWSYGYEQY

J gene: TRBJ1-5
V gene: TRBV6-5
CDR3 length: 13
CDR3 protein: ASSYSPDSNQPQH

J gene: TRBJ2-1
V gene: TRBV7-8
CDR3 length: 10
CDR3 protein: ASISPSNKQF

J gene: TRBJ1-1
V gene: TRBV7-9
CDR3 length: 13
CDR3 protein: ASSLEGTANTEAF

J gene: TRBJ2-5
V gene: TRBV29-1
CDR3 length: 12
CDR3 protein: SVGLAGGQETQY

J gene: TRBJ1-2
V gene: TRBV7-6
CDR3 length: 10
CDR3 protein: ASSLDRRGYT

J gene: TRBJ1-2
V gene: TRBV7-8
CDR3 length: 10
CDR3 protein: ASSRDDYGYT

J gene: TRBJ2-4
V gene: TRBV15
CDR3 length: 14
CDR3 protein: ATSRDRSLAKNIQY

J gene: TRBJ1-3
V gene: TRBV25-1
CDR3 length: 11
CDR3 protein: ASSVGSGNTIY

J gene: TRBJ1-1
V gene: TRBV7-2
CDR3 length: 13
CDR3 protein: ASSFTTGTDTEAF

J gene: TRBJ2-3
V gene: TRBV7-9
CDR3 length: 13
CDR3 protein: ASSLARTGPDTQY

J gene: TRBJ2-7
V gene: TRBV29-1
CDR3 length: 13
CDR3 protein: SVEWGQGAGQEQY

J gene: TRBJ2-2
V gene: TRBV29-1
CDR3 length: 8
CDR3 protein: SVGTGELF